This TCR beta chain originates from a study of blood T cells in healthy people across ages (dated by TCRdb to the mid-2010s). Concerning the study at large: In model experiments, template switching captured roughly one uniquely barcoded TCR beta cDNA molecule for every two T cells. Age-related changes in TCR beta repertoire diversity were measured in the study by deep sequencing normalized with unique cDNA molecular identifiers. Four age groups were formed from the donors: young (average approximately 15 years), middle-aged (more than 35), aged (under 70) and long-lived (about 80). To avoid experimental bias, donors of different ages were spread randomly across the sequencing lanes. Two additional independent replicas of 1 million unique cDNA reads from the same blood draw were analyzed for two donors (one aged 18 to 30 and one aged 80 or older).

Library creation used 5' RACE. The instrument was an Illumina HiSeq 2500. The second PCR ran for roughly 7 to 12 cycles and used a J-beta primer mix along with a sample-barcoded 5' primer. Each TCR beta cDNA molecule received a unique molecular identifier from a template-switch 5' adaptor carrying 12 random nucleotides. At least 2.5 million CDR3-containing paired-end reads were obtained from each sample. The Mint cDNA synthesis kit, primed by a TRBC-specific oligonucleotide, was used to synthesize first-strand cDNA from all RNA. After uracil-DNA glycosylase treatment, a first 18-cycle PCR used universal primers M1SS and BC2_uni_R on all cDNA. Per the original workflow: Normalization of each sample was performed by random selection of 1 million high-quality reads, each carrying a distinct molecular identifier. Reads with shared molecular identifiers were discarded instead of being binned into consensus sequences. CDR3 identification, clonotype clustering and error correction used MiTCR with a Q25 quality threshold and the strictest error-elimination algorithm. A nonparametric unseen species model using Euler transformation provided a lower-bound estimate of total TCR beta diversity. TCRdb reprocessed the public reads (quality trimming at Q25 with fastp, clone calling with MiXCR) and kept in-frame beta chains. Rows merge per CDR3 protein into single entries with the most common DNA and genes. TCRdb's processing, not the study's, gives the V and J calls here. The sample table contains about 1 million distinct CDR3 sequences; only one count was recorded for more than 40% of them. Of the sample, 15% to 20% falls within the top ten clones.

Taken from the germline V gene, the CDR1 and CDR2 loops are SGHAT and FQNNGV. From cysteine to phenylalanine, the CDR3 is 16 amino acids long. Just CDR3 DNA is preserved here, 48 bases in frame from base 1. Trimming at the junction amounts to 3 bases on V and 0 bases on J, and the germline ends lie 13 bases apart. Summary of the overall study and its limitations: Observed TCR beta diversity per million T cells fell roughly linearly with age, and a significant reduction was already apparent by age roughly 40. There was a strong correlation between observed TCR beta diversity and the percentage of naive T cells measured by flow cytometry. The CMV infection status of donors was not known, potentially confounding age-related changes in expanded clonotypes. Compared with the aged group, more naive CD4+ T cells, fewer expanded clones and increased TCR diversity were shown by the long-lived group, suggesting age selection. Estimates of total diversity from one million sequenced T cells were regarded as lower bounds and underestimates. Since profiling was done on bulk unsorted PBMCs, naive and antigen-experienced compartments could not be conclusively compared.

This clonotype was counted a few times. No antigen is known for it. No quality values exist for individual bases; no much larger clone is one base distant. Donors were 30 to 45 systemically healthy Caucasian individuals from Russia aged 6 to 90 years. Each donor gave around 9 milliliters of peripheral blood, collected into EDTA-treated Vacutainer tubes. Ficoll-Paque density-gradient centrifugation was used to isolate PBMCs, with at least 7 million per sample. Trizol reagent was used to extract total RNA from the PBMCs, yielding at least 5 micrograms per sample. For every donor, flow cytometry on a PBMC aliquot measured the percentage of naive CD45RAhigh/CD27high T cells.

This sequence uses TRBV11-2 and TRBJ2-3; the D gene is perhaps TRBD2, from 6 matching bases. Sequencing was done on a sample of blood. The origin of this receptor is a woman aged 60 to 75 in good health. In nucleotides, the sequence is TGTGCCAGCAGCTTGGCTAGCGCACCTAGCACAGATACGCAGTATTTT. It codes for CASSLASAPSTDTQYF. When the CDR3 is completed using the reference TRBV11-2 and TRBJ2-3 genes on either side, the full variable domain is EAGVAQSPRYKIIEKRQSVAFWCNPISGHATLYWYQQILGQGPKLLIQFQNNGVVDDSQLPKDRFSAERLKGVDSTLKIQPAKLEDSAVYLCASSLASAPSTDTQYFGPGTRLTVL.